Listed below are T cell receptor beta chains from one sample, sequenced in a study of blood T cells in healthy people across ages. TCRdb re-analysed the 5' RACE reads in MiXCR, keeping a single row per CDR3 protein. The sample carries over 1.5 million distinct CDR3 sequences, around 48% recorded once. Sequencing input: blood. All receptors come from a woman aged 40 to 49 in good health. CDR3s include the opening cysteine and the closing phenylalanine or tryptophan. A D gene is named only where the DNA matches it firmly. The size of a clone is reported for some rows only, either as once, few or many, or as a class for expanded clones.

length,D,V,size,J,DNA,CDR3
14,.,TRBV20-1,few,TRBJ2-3,TGCAGTGCCGCAGGGGGGTTCTCCACAGATACGCAGTATTTT,CSAAGGFSTDTQYF
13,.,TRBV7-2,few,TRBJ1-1,TGTGCCAGCAGCTTAGATGCGAACACTGAAGCTTTCTTT,CASSLDANTEAFF
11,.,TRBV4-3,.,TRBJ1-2,TGCGCCAGCGGGGAAGCAGATGGCTACACCTTC,CASGEADGYTF
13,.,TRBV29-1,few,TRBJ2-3,TGCAGCGCCGAAGCGGACAAGACAGATACGCAGTATTTT,CSAEADKTDTQYF
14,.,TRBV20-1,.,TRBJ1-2,TGCAGTACACAACCCCGGGACACCGACTATGGCTACACCTTC,CSTQPRDTDYGYTF
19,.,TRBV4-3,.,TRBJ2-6,TGCGCCAGCAGCCAAGCCTGGAGGGGGACGGGCTCTGGGGCCAACGTCCTGACTTTC,CASSQAWRGTGSGANVLTF
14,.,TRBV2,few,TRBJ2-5,TGTGCCAGCAGTTTCGACAGGAAGGCAGAGACCCAGTACTTC,CASSFDRKAETQYF
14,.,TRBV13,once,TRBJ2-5,TGTGCCAGCAGCCCCTCCCCTGGAGACAATGAGCAGTACTTC,CASSPSPGDNEQYF
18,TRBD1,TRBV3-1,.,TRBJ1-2,TGTGCCAGCAGCCCCTTGAAGGGACAGGGTACCTTTAACTATGGCTACACCTTC,CASSPLKGQGTFNYGYTF
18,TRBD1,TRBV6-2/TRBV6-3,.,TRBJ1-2,TGTGCCAGCATCACCGCTCCGGGTGGGACAGGGAGAGAATATGGCTACACCTTC,CASITAPGGTGREYGYTF
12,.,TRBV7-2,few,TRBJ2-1,TGTGCCAGCAGCTGGGTACACAATGAGCAGTTCTTC,CASSWVHNEQFF
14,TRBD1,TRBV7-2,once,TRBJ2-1,TGTGCCAGCAGCTGGGACAGGGGAGTAAGGACCCAGTTCTTC,CASSWDRGVRTQFF
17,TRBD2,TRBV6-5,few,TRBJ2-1,TGTGCCAGCAGTTACTCGGGACTAGCGGGGGCCTACAATGAGCAGTTCTTC,CASSYSGLAGAYNEQFF
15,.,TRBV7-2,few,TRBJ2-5,TGTGCCAGCAGTCCAGACCCGGGGGCGGGAGAGACCCAGTACTTC,CASSPDPGAGETQYF
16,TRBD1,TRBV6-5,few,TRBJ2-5,TGTGCCAGCAGTTACTCTGCCTTGACAGGGCGAGAGACCCAGTACTTC,CASSYSALTGRETQYF
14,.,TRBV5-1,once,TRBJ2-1,TGCGCCAGCAGCGTTCCAGCGGTAGACAATGAGCAGTTCTTC,CASSVPAVDNEQFF
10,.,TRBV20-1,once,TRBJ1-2,TGCAGTGCTACAGGGTTAGGCTACACCTTC,CSATGLGYTF
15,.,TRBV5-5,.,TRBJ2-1,TGTGCCAGCAGCCGCCGGGCGGACCCCAACAATGAGCAGTTCTTC,CASSRRADPNNEQFF
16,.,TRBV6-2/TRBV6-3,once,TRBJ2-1,TGTGCCAGCAGTCGCCATCTCTCGAGCTCCTACAATGAGCAGTTCTTC,CASSRHLSSSYNEQFF
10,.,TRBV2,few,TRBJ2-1,TGTGCCAGCGCAGGGCGTGGGCAGTTCTTC,CASAGRGQFF
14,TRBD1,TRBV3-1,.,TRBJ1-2,TGTGCCAGCAGGAACCGGGACAGCCAGTATGGCTACACCTTC,CASRNRDSQYGYTF
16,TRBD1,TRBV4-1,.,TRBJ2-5,TGCGCCAGCAGCCTCGATTCGGACAGGTTCGGGGAGACCCAGTACTTC,CASSLDSDRFGETQYF
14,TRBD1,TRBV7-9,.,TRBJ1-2,TGTGCCAGCACCGGAGGGACAGGACTGTATGGCTGCACCTTC,CASTGGTGLYGCTF
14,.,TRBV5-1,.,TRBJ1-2,TGCGCCAGCAGCTCAAAGGGACCGGACTATGGCTACACCTTC,CASSSKGPDYGYTF
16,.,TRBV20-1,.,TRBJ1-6,TGCAGTGCTAGTCCCCCGGAAAAGGGGTATAATTCACCCCTCCACTTT,CSASPPEKGYNSPLHF
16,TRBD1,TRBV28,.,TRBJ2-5,TGTGCCAGCAGTTTTCCCGGGACAGGTCAAACCGAGACCCAGTACTTC,CASSFPGTGQTETQYF
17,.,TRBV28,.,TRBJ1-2,TGTGCCAGCAGTCCTTTTACCACGACAGGTCTAGGCTATGGCTACACCTTC,CASSPFTTTGLGYGYTF
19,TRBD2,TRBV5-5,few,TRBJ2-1,TGTGCCAGCAGCTTGTTTAGCCAGAGAGCGGGGGGGCCCCACAATGAGCAGTTCTTC,CASSLFSQRAGGPHNEQFF
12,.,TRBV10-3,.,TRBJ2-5,TGTGCCATCAGTGAGAAAGGGCATGAGCAGTACTTC,CAISEKGHEQYF
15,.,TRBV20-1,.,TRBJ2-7,TGCAGTGCTACCGACACCTTAGGGGGGGCGTACGAGCAGTACTTC,CSATDTLGGAYEQYF